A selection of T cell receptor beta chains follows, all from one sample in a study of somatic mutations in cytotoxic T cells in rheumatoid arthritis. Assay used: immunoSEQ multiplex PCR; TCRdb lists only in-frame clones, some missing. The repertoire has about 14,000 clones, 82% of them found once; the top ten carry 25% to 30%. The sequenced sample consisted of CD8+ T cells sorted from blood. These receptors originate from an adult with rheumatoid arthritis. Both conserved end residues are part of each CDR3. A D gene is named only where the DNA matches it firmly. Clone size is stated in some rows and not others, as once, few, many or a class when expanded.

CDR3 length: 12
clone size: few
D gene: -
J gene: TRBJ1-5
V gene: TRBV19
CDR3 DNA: TGTGCCAGTAGTCTACAGGGACCGCCCCAGCATTTT
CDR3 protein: CASSLQGPPQHF

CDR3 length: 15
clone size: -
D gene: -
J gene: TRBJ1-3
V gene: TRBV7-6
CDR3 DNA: TGTGCCAGCAGCCTCGACGGGAGCTCTGGAAACACCATATATTTT
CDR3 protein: CASSLDGSSGNTIYF

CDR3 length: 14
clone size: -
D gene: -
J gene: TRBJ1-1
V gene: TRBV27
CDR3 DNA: TGTGCCAGCAGTTATACAGGGATGAACACTGAAGCTTTCTTT
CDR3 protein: CASSYTGMNTEAFF

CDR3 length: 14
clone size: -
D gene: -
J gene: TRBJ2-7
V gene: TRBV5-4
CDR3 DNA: TGTGCCAGCAGCTTGGCCCTAGGGAACTACGAGCAGTACTTC
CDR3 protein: CASSLALGNYEQYF

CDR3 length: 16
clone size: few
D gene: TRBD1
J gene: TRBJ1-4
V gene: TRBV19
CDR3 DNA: TGTGCCAGTAGTAACGTCCTCGGGACAGCTAATGAAAAACTGTTTTTT
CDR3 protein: CASSNVLGTANEKLFF

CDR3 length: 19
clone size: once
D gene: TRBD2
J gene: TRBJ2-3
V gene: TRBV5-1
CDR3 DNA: TGCGCCAGCAGCTCGGAAGGGACTAGCGGGAGGGTTTTAACAGATACGCAGTATTTT
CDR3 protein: CASSSEGTSGRVLTDTQYF

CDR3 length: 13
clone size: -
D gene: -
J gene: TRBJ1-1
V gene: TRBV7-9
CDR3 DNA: TGTGCCAGCAGCTCTCACGGGGGCACTGAAGCTTTCTTT
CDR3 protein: CASSSHGGTEAFF

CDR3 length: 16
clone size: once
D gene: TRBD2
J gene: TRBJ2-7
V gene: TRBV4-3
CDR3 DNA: TGCGCCAGCAGCCCTGGAGCGGGGGGGGCTTTTTACGAGCAGTACTTC
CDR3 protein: CASSPGAGGAFYEQYF

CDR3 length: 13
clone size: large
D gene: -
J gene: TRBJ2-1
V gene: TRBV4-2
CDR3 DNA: TGTGCCAGCAGCCAAGATATGAGGAGTGAGCAGTTCTTC
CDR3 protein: CASSQDMRSEQFF

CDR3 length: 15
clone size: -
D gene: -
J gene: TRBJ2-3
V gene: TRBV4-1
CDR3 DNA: TGCGCCAGCAGCCAAGGTCCTAGGCGCGGTGATACGCAGTATTTT
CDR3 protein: CASSQGPRRGDTQYF

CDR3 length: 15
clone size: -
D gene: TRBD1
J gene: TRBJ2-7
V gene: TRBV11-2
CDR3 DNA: TGTGCCAGCAGCTCGGGACAGGGGGCATGGTACGAGCAGTACTTC
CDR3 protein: CASSSGQGAWYEQYF

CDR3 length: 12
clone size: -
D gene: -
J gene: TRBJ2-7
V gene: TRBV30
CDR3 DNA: TGTGCCTGGAGTGTAGGGCTGTACGAGCAGTACTTC
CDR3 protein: CAWSVGLYEQYF

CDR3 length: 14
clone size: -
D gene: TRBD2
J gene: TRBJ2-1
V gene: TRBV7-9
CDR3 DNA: TGTGCCAGCAGCTCGGGACTAGCGGATAATGAGCAGTTCTTC
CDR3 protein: CASSSGLADNEQFF

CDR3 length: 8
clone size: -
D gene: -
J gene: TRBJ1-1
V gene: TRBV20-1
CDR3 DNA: TGCAGTGCCACTGAAGCTTTCTTT
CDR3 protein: CSATEAFF

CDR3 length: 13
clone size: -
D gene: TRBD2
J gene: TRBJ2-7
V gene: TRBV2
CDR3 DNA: TGTGCCAGCCCGGGACTAGCGGGAAACGAGCAGTACTTC
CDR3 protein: CASPGLAGNEQYF

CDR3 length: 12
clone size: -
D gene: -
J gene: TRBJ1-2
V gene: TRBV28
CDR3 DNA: TGTGCCAGCAGCACGGGGGGGCATGGCTACACCTTC
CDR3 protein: CASSTGGHGYTF

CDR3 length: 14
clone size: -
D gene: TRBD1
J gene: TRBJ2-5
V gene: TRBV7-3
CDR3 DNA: TGTGCCAGCAGCTTGGCAGGGGGCGCAGAGACCCAGTACTTC
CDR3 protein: CASSLAGGAETQYF

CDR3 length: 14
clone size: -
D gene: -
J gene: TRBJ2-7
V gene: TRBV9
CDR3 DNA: TGTGCCAGCAGCCCCCGAGGGACGCTTCACGAGCAGTACTTC
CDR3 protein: CASSPRGTLHEQYF

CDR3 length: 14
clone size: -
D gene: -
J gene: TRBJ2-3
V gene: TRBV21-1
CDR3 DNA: TGTGCCAGCAGCTGGGAGTTAGGACGAGATACGCAGTATTTT
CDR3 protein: CASSWELGRDTQYF

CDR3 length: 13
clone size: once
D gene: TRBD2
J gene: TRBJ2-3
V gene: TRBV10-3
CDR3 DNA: TGTGCCATCAGTTCAGGACTAGCCGATACGCAGTATTTT
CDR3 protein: CAISSGLADTQYF

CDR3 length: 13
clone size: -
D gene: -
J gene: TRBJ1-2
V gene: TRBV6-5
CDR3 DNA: TGTGCCAGCAGCTCCAGTGGGGGCCGGGGCTACACCTTC
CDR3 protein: CASSSSGGRGYTF

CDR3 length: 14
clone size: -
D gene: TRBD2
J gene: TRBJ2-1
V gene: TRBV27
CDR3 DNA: TGTGCCAGCAGCCCCGGGGGGAGGGACAATGAGCAGTTCTTC
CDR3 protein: CASSPGGRDNEQFF

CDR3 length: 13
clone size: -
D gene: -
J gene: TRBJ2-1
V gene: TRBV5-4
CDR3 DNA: TGTGCCAGCGAGGGGGACAACTACAATGAGCAGTTCTTC
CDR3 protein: CASEGDNYNEQFF

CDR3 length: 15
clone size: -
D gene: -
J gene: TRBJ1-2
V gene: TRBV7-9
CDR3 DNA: TGTGCCAGCAGCTTAGATCCCACTCTCCTCTATGGCTACACCTTC
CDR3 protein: CASSLDPTLLYGYTF

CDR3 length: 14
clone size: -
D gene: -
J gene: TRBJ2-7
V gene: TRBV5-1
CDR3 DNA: TGCGCCAGCAGTCTGACTAGTGGATCCTACGAGCAGTACTTC
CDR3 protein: CASSLTSGSYEQYF

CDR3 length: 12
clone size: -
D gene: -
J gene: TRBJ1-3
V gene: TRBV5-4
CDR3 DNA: TGTGCCAGCAGAGGGCAGGGAAACACCATATATTTT
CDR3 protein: CASRGQGNTIYF

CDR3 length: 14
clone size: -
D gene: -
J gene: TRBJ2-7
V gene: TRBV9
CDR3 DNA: TGTGCCAGCAGCGTAGACGGGTCAGCGGGCGAGCAGTACTTC
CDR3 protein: CASSVDGSAGEQYF

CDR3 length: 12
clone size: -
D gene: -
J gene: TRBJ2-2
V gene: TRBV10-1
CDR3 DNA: TGCGCCAGCAGTGGGACAACCGGGGAGCTGTTTTTT
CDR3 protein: CASSGTTGELFF

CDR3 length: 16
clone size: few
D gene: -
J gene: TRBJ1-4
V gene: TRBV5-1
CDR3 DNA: TGCGCCAGCAGTCGACGCTCACAGGGACAAGGAGAAAAACTGTTTTTT
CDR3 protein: CASSRRSQGQGEKLFF

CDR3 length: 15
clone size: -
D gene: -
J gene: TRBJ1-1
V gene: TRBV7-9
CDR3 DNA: TGTGCCAGCAGCACCGTCAGGACAAATCTGGGTGAAGCTTTCTTT
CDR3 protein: CASSTVRTNLGEAFF

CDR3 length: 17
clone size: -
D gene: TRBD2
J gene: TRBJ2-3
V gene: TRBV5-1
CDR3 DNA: TGCGCCAGCAGGACTAGCGGGGGCGCCCCTAGCACAGATACGCAGTATTTT
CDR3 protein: CASRTSGGAPSTDTQYF

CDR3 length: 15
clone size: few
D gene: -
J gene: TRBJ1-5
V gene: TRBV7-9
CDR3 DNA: TGTGCCAGCAGCTCTGCCAGGGAGGGCAATCAGCCCCAGCATTTT
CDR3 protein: CASSSAREGNQPQHF

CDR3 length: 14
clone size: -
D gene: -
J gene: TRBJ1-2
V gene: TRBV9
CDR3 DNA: TGTGCCAGCAGCCAACAGGGTTTGTCCGGTGGCTACACCTTC
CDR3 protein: CASSQQGLSGGYTF

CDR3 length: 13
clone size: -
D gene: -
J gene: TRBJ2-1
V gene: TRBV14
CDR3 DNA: TGTGCCAGCAGCCAAGATCTTGGAGATGAGCAGTTCTTC
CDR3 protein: CASSQDLGDEQFF

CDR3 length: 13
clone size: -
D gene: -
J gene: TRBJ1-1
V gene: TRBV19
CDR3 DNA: TGTGCCAGTAGTATGTGGGAGAACACTGAAGCTTTCTTT
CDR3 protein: CASSMWENTEAFF

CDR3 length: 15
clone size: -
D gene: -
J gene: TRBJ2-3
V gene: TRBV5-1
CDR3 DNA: TGCGCCAGCAGCTTGGGGACTGGCGATGGCGATACGCAGTATTTT
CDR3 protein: CASSLGTGDGDTQYF